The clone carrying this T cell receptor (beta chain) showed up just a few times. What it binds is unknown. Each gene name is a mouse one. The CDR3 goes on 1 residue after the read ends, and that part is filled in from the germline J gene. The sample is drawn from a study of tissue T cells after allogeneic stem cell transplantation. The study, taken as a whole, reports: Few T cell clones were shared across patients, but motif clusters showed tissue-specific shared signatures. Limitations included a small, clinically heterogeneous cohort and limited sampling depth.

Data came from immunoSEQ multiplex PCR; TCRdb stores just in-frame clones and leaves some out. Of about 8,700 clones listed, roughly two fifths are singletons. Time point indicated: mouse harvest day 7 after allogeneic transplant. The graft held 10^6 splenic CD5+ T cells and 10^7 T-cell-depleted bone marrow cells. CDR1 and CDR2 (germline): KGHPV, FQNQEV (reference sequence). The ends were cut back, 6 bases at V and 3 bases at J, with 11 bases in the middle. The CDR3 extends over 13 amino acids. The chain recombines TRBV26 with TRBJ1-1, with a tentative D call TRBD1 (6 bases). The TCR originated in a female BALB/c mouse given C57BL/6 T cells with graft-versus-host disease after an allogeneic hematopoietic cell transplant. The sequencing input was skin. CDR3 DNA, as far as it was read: TGTGCCAGCAGCCCGGGACACCACACAGAAGTCTTC. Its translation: CASSPGHHTEVF. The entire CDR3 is CASSPGHHTEVFF.